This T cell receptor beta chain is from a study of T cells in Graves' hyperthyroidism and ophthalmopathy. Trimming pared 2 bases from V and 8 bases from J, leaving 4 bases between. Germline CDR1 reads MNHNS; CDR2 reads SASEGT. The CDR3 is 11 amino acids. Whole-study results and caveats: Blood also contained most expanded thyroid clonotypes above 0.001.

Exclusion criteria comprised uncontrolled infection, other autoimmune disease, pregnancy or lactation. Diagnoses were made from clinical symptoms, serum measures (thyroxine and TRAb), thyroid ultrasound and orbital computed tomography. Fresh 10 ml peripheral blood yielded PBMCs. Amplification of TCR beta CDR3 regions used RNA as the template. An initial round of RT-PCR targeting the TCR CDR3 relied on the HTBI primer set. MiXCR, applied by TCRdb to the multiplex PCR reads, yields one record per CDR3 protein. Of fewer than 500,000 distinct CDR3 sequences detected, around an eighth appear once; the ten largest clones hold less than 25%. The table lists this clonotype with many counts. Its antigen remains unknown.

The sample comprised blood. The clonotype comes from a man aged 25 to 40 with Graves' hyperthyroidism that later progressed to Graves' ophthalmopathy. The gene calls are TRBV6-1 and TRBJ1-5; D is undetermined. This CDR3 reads CASSELEPQHF. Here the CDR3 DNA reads TGTGCCAGCAGTGAATTGGAGCCCCAGCATTTT.